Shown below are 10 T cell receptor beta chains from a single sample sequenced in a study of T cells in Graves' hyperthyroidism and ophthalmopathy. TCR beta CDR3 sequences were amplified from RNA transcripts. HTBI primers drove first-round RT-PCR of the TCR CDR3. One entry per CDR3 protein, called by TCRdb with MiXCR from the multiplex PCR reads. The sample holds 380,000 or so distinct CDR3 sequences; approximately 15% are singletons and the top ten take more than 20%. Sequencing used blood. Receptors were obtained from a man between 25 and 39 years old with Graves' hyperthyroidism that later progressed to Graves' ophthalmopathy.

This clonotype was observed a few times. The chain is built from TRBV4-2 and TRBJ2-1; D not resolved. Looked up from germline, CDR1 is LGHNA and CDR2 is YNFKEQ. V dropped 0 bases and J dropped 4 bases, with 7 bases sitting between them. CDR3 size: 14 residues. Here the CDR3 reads CASSQDVGYNEQFF. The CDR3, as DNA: TGTGCCAGCAGCCAAGATGTAGGGTACAATGAGCAGTTCTTC.

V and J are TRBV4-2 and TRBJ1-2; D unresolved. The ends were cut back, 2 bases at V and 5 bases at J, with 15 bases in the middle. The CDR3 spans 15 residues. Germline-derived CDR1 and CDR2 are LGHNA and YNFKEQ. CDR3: CASSQNDFGAYGYTF. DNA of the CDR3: TGTGCCAGCAGCCAAAACGACTTTGGTGCGTATGGCTACACCTTC.

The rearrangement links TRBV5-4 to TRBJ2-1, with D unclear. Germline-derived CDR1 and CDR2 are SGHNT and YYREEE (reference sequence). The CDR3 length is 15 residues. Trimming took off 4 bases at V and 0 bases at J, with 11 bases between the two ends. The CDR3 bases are TGTGCCAGCAGCCGAGACTCGAGCTCCTACAATGAGCAGTTCTTC. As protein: CASSRDSSSYNEQFF.

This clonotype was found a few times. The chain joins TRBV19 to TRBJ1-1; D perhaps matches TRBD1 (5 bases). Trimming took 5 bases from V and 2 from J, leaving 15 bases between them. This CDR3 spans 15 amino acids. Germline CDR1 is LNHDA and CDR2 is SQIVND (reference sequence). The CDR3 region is CASSGALSPNTEAFF. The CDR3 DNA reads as TGTGCCAGTAGTGGGGCGCTCTCACCCAACACTGAAGCTTTCTTT.

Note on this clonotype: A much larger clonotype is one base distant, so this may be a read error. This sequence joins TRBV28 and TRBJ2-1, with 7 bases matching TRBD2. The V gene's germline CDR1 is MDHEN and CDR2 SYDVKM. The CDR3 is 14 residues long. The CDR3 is CASSLWRGNGERFF. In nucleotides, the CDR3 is TGTGCCAGCAGTTTATGGCGGGGGAATGGTGAGCGGTTCTTC.

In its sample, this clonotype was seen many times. CDR3 sequence: CASSLEVRVADTQYF. CDR3 coding DNA: TGCGCCAGCAGCTTGGAAGTCAGGGTCGCAGATACGCAGTATTTT. The genes are TRBV5-1 and TRBJ2-3; possibly TRBD1 for D (5 bases). V was cut by 0 bases and J by 4 bases, with 12 bases left in between. Germline lookup yields CDR1 SGHRS and CDR2 YFSETQ. CDR3 length equals 15 residues.

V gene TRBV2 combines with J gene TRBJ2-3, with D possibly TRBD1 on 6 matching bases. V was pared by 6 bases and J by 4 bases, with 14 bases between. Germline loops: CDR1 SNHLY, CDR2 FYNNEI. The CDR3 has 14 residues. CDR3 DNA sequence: TGTGCCAGCAGCCAGACAGGAGGCGCAGATACGCAGTATTTT. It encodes CASSQTGGADTQYF.

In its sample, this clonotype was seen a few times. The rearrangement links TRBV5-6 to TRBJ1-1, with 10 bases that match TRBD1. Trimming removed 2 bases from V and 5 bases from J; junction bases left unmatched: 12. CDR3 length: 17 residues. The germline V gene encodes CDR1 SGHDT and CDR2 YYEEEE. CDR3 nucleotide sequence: TGTGCCAGCAGCTTTGCGACAGGGGGCGTAAAGTGGACTGAAGCTTTCTTT. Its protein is CASSFATGGVKWTEAFF.

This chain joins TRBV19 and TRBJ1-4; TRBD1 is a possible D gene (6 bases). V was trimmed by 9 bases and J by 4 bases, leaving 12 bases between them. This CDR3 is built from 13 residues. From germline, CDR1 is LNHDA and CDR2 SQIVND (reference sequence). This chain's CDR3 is CASNRDNNEKLFF. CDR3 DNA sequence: TGTGCCAGCAACAGGGATAATAATGAAAAACTGTTTTTT.

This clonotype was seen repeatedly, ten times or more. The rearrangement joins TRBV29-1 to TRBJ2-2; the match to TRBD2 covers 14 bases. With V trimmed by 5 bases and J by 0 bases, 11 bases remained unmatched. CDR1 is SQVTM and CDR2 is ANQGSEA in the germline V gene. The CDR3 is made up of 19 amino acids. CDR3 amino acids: CSVHPGGLAGGSNTGELFF. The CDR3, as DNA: TGCAGCGTTCACCCCGGTGGACTAGCGGGGGGATCGAACACCGGGGAGCTGTTTTTT.